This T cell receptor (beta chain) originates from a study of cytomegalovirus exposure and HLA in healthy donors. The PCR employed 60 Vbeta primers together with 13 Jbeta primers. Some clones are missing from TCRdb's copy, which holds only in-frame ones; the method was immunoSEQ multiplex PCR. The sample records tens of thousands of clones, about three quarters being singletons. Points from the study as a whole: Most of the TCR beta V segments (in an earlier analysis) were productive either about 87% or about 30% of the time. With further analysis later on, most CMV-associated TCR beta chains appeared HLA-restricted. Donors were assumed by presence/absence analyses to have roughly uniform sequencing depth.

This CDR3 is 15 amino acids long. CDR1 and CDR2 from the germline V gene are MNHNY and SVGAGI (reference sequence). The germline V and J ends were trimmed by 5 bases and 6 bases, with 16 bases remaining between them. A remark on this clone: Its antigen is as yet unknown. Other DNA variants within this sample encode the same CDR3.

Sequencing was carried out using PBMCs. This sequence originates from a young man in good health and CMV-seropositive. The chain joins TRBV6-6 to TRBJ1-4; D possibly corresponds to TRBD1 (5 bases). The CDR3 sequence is CASSPLGGLDEKLFF. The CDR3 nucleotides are TGTGCCAGCAGTCCATTGGGGGGGTTGGATGAAAAACTGTTTTTT.